This entry features one T cell receptor beta chain sequence. This sample was taken from a study of T cell responses to AZD1222 COVID-19 vaccine. Assay used: immunoSEQ multiplex PCR; TCRdb lists only in-frame clones, some missing. The sample has approximately 140,000 clones; 75% to 90% are singletons. CDR3 length equals 15 residues. Trimming left V 3 bases short and J 7 bases short, with 18 bases between. CDR1 and CDR2 (germline): SGHAT, FQNNGV. Source: peripheral blood, taken on day 0 of MenACWY control vaccination. The origin of this receptor is an adult in good health. J is TRBJ1-1 and V is TRBV11-2; D remains unclear. CDR3 loop: CASSFLESAVGEAFF. In nucleotides, the CDR3 is TGTGCCAGCAGCTTTTTGGAATCTGCGGTGGGTGAAGCTTTCTTT. Supplemented by reference TRBV11-2 and TRBJ1-1, the full variable domain reads EAGVAQSPRYKIIEKRQSVAFWCNPISGHATLYWYQQILGQGPKLLIQFQNNGVVDDSQLPKDRFSAERLKGVDSTLKIQPAKLEDSAVYLCASSFLESAVGEAFFGQGTRLTVV.